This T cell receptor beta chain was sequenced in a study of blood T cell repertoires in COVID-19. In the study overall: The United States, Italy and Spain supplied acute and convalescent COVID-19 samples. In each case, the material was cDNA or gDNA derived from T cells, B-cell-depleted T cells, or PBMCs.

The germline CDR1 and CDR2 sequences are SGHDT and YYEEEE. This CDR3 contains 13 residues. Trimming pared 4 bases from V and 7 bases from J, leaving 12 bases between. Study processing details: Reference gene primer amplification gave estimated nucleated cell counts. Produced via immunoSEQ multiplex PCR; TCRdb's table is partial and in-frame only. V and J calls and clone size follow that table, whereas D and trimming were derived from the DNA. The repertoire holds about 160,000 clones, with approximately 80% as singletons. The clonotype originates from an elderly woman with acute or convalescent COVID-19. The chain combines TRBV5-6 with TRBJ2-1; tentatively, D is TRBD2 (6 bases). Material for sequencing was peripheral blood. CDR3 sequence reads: CASSGTGWNEQFF. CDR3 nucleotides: TGTGCCAGCAGCGGGACTGGATGGAATGAGCAGTTCTTC.